This is a list of T cell receptor beta chains from one sample in a study of OX40 agonist ivuxolimab in advanced cancers. Clones were sequenced by immunoSEQ multiplex PCR, and TCRdb holds only the in-frame ones, with some missing. The sample holds 95,000 or so clones; about 85% are singletons and the top ten take 3% to 4.5%. The sequencing here drew on CD4+ or CD8+ T cells sorted from blood, taken in a trial of the OX40 agonist ivuxolimab. These receptor sequences come from an adult with an advanced solid tumor such as melanoma, head and neck, liver or kidney cancer. The CDR3 runs from the conserved cysteine through the conserved F or W. The order of the fields is V gene, J gene, D gene, clone size, CDR3 DNA, CDR3 protein. The D gene is left open where the match is weak. Expanded clones are given a class, and other clones once, few, many or no size at all.

TRBV6-5	TRBJ2-2	-	-	TGTGCCAGCAGTTACGGGACTCAACCCAACACCGGGGAGCTGTTTTTT	CASSYGTQPNTGELFF
TRBV7-9	TRBJ2-1	TRBD1	-	TGTGCCAGCAGCTCGGGACAGCTATACAATGAGCAGTTCTTC	CASSSGQLYNEQFF
TRBV4-1	TRBJ2-3	-	once	TGCGCCAGCAGCCAATTGGGACTTAGCACAGATACGCAGTATTTT	CASSQLGLSTDTQYF
TRBV4-1	TRBJ2-7	-	few	TGCGCCAGCAGCCAATACACAGGGGAGCAGTACTTC	CASSQYTGEQYF
TRBV7-9	TRBJ2-7	-	-	TGTGCCAGCAGCTTAGATGGCCGCTTCTACGAGCAGTACTTC	CASSLDGRFYEQYF
TRBV5-4	TRBJ2-4	-	few	TGTGCCAGCAGTCCCGCCTTTAACTTAGCCAAAAACATTCAGTACTTC	CASSPAFNLAKNIQYF
TRBV9	TRBJ2-7	TRBD1	-	TGTGCCAGCAGCGGGAGTAGGTGGCAGGGGGAGATTTTGGACGAGCAGTACTTC	CASSGSRWQGEILDEQYF
TRBV7-8	TRBJ1-1	-	-	TGTGCCAGCAGCTTAGTTAATGATCGGGGTGAGGCTTTCTTT	CASSLVNDRGEAFF
TRBV2	TRBJ2-7	-	-	TGTGCCAGCAAGAAGGATGAGGGGAACGAGCAGTACTTC	CASKKDEGNEQYF
TRBV5-6	TRBJ2-5	-	-	TGTGCCAGCAGCTCCGGGGGCTTAGAGACCCAGTACTTC	CASSSGGLETQYF